The 2 T cell receptor beta chains given below trace back to one sample, sequenced in a study of CD8+ T cells in alopecia areata (dated by TCRdb to 2016 to 2019). Receptors were amplified or captured by the immunoSEQ multiplex PCR assay. RNA was extracted from all samples and reverse transcribed into cDNA, which served as template for TCR sequencing. Drawn from immuneACCESS, this table holds only the in-frame rearrangements with V and J called that TCRdb kept. Clones are partly lost; checked studies trace under half to an unresolved V gene and leave the rest unexplained. Present in this sample are 110,000 to 150,000 clones, around 50% of which were seen just once. The ten most abundant clones make up roughly 15% of the sample. This specimen's time point label, per the study, means: more than 3 weeks on oral tofacitinib. In light of the paper, this sample's treatment or condition label describes: oral pan-JAK inhibitor, 5-10 mg twice daily.

Sequences were derived from CD8+ T cells sorted from blood, sampled at week 4, from a patient treated with tofacitinib. The receptors shown here come from a human donor with alopecia areata.

CDR3 bases: TGTGCCAGCAGCGCCACCCCCGAGACCCAGTACTTC. Its translation: CASSATPETQYF. The chain has TRBV9 and TRBJ2-5; D unresolved. Germline V gene data show CDR1 as SGDLS and CDR2 as YYNGEE. V gave up 3 bases and J gave up 5 bases, with 8 bases separating them. The CDR3 is 12 amino acids.

The rearrangement links TRBV30 to TRBJ2-1, with D unresolved. The CDR3 contains 13 residues. Germline V gene data show CDR1 as GTSNPN and CDR2 as SVGIG (reference sequence). V was clipped by 5 bases and J by 9 bases, with 17 bases between them. The CDR3 nucleotides are TGTGCCTGGGCCGTGGGGATTCAGGTTGAGCAGTTCTTC. It translates to CAWAVGIQVEQFF.